This T cell receptor (beta chain) stems from a study of neurological immune-mediated disorders. The CDR3 runs 15 residues. Unmatched junction bases numbered 2, after V lost 5 bases and J lost 5 bases. Stated time point: longitudinal time-point 2. Unsorted libraries were prepared from 2 million PBMCs that had been stored at -80 C. This clonotype was detected only a few times. Its antigen is unknown. Points from the study as a whole: The most TCR clonal expansion was seen in HTLV-1-associated myelopathy, whereas the least was seen in multiple sclerosis, below the level in healthy controls.

cDNA synthesis was performed by 5'RACE with 10-nucleotide random UMIs. Whenever a sequencing run was performed, it yielded over 190 million TCR-beta sequences from 15-18 subjects. MiXCR, run by TCRdb on the 5' RACE reads, gives a single entry per CDR3 protein. The repertoire consists of approximately 82,000 distinct CDR3 sequences, with 13% occurring once and the leading ten covering about 5%. Specimen: PBMCs. The TCR sequence derives from a female donor with HTLV-1-associated myelopathy (HAM/TSP). The rearrangement links TRBV12-3 or TRBV12-4 to TRBJ2-2; TRBD2 aligns across 13 bases. DNA for the CDR3: TGTGCCAGCAGTACGGGACTAGCGGGGACCGGGGAGCTGTTTTTT. Protein sequence: CASSTGLAGTGELFF.